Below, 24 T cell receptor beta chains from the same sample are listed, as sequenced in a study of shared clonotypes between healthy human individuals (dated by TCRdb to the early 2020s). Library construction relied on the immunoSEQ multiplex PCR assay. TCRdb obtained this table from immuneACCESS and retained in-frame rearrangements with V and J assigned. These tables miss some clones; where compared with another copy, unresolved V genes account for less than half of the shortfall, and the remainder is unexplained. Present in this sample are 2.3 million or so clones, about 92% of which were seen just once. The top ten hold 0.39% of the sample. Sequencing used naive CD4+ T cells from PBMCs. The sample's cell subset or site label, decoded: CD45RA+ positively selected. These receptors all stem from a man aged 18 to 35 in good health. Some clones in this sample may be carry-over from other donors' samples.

As DNA, the CDR3 is TGTGCCAGCAGCTTGCGACTAGCGGGAGTGGTAGATACGCAGTATTTT. Residues: CASSLRLAGVVDTQYF. The gene calls are TRBV5-4 and TRBJ2-3; 12 nucleotides match TRBD2. V lost 1 base to trimming and J lost 5 bases; unmatched junction nucleotides: 5. The CDR3 has 16 amino acids. Germline-derived CDR1 and CDR2 are SGHNT and YYREEE (reference sequence).

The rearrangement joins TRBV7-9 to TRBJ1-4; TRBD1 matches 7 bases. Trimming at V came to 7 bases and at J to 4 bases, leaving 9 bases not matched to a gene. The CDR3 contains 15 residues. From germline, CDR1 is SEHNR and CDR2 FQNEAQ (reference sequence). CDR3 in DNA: TGTGCCAGCACCCCCCGACAGGGCTTTAATGAAAAACTGTTTTTT. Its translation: CASTPRQGFNEKLFF.

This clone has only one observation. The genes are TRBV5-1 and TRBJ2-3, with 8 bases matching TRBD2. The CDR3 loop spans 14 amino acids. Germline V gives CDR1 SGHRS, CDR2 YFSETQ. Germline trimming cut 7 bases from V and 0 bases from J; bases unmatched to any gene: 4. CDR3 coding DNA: TGCGCCAGCGGGGCGGGAGGAAGCACAGATACGCAGTATTTT. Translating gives CASGAGGSTDTQYF. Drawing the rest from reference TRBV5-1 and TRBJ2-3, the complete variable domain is KAGVTQTPRYLIKTRGQQVTLSCSPISGHRSVSWYQQTPGQGLQFLFEYFSETQRNKGNFPGRFSGRQFSNSRSEMNVSTLELGDSALYLCASGAGGSTDTQYFGPGTRLTVL.

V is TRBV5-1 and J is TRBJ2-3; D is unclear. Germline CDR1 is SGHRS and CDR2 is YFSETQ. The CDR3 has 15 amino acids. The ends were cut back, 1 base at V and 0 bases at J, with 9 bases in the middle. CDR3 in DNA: TGCGCCAGCAGCTTGATGCCCGGGAGCACAGATACGCAGTATTTT. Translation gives CASSLMPGSTDTQYF.

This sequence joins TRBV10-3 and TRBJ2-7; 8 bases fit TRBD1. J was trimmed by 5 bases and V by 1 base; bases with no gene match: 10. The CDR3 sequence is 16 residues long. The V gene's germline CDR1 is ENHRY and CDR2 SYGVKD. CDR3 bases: TGTGCCATCAGTGAGTACCGGACAGGGAAAAGCAACGAGCAGTACTTC. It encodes CAISEYRTGKSNEQYF.

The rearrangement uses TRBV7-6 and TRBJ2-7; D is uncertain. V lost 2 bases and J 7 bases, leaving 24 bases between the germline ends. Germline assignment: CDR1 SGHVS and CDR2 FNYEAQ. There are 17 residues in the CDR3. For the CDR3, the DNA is TGTGCCAGCAGCTTAAATATTGGCAATTGGGATTTACGTGAGCAGTACTTC. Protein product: CASSLNIGNWDLREQYF.

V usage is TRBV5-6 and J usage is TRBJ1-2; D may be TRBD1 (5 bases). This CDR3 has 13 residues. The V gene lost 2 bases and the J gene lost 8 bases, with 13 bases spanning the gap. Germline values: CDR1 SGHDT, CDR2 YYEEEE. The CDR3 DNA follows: TGTGCCAGCAGCTTAGACCGGGACGCGGGCTACACCTTC. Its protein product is CASSLDRDAGYTF.

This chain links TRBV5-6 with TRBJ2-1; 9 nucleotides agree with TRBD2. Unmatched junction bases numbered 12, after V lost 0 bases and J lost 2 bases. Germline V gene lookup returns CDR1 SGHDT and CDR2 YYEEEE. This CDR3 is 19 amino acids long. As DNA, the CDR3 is TGTGCCAGCAGCTTGGCCGGCGGTAGCGGGAGTTGGACCTACAATGAGCAGTTCTTC. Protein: CASSLAGGSGSWTYNEQFF. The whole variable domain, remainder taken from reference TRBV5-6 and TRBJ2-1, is DAGVTQSPTHLIKTRGQQVTLRCSPKSGHDTVSWYQQALGQGPQFIFQYYEEEERQRGNFPDRFSGHQFPNYSSELNVNALLLGDSALYLCASSLAGGSGSWTYNEQFFGPGTRLTVL.

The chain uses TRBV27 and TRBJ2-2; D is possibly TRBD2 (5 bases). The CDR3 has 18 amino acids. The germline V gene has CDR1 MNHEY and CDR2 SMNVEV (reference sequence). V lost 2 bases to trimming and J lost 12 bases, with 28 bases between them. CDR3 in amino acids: CASSLTAIGLALKVKLFF. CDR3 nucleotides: TGTGCCAGCAGTTTAACGGCGATAGGGCTAGCCCTAAAGGTGAAGCTGTTTTTT.

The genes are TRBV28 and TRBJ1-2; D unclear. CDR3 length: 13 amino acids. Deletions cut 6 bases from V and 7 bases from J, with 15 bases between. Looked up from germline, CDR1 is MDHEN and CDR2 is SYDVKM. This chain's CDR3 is CASSPGLHPGYTF. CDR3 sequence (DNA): TGTGCCAGCAGCCCTGGACTCCACCCTGGCTACACCTTC.

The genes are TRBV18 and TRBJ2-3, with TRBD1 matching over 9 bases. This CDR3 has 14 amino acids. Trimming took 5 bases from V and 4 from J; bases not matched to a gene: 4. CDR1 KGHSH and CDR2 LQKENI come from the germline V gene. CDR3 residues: CASSWTGDADTQYF. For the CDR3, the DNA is TGTGCCAGCTCATGGACAGGGGATGCAGATACGCAGTATTTT.

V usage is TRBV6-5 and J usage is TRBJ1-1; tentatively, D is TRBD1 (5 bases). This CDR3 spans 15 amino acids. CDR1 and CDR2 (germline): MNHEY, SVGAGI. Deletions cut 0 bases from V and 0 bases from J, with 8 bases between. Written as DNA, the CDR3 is TGTGCCAGCAGTTACTCGCTGACAGTGAACACTGAAGCTTTCTTT. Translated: CASSYSLTVNTEAFF.

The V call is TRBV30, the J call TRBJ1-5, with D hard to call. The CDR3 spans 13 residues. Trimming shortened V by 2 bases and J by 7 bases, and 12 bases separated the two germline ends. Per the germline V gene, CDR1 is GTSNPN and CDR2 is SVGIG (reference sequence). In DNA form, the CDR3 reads TGTGCCTGGAGTCTCTCCGGCGGGCAGCCCCAGCATTTT. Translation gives CAWSLSGGQPQHF.

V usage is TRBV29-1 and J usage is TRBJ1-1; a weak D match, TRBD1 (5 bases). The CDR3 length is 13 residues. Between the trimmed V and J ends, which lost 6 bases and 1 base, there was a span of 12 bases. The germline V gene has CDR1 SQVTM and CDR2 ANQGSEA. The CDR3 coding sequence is TGCAGCGTAAGGGGCAGGGCGAACACTGAAGCTTTCTTT. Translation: CSVRGRANTEAFF.

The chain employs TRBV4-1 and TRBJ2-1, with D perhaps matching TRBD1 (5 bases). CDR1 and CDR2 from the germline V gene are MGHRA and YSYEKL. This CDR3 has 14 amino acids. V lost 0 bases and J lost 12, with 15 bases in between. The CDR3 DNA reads TGCGCCAGCAGCCAAGAGCTGATGGACATGGGGCAGTTCTTC. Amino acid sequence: CASSQELMDMGQFF.

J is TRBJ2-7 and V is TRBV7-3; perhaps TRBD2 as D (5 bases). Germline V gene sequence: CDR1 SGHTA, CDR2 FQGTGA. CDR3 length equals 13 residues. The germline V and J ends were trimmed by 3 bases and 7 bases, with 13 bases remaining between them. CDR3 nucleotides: TGTGCCAGCAGCTTTGGCCCCCGGGGAGAGCAGTACTTC. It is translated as CASSFGPRGEQYF.

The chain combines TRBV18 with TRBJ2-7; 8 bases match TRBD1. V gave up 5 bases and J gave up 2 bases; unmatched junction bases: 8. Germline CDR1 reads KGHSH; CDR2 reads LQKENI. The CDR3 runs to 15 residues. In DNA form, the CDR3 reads TGTGCCAGCTCAGACATCGGACAGGGAACCTACGAGCAGTACTTC. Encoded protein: CASSDIGQGTYEQYF.

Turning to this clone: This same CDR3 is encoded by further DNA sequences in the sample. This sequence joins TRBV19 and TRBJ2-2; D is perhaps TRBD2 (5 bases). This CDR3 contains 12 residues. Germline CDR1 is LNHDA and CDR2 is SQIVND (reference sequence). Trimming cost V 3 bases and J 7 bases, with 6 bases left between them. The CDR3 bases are TGTGCCAGTAGTATTCGGGGCGGGGAGCTGTTTTTT. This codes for CASSIRGGELFF.

The CDR3 nucleotides read TGTGCCAGCTCACCATTAGCAGGGATGGATGGCTACACCTTC. The encoded protein is CASSPLAGMDGYTF. The rearrangement joins TRBV18 to TRBJ1-2; D possibly corresponds to TRBD1 (5 bases). Looked up from germline, CDR1 is KGHSH and CDR2 is LQKENI. V gave up 2 bases and J gave up 6 bases, with 13 bases separating them. This CDR3 comprises 14 residues.

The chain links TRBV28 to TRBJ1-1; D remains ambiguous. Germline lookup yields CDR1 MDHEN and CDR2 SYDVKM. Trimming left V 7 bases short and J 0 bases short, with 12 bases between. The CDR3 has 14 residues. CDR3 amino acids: CASNQPPVNTEAFF. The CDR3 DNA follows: TGTGCCAGCAACCAACCCCCGGTGAACACTGAAGCTTTCTTT.

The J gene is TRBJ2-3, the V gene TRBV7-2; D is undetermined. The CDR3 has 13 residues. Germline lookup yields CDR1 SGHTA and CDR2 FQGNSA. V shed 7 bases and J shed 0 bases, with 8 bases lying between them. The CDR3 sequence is CASNVRSTDTQYF. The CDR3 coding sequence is TGTGCCAGCAACGTGAGGAGCACAGATACGCAGTATTTT.

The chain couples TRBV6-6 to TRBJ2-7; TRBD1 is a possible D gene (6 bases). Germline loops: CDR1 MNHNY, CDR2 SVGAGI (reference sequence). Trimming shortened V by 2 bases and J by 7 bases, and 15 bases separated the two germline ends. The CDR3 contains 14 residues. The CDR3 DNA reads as TGTGCCAGCAGTTACAGCAGGGGCTCGGAAGAGCAGTACTTC. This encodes CASSYSRGSEEQYF.

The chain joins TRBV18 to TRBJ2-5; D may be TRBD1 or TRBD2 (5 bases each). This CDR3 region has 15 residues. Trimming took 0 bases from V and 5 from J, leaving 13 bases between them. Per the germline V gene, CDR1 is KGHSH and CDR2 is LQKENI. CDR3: CASSPPRGTWETQYF. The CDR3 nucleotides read TGTGCCAGCTCACCACCGAGGGGCACGTGGGAGACCCAGTACTTC.

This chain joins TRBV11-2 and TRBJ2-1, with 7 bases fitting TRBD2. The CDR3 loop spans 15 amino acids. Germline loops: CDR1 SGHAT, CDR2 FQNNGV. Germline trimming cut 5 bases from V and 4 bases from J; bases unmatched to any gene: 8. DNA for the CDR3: TGTGCCAGCAGCCCCCGGGACTACGCTTACAATGAGCAGTTCTTC. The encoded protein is CASSPRDYAYNEQFF.